The 29 T cell receptor beta chains in this list originate from one sample, sequenced in a study. TCRdb re-called the 5' RACE reads with MiXCR, one entry per CDR3 protein. The sample contains about 53,000 distinct CDR3 sequences, almost 25% of which appear only once. Source material: tumor-infiltrating naive CD4+ T cells sorted from the breast tumor. The subset denotes: naive CD4+ T cells, CD4+CD45RA+CD25-. All receptors come from a female donor with breast cancer.

The rearrangement links TRBV5-1 to TRBJ2-3; 9 bases are shared with TRBD1. Per germline, CDR1 SGHRS and CDR2 YFSETQ. The ends lost 5 bases at V and 4 bases at J; junction bases unmatched: 11. The CDR3 has 16 amino acids. The CDR3 DNA reads TGCGCCAGCAGGCCTCCGGGACAGGGCTTTGCAGATACGCAGTATTTT. Protein: CASRPPGQGFADTQYF.

Details on this clonotype: Being one base from a much bigger clone, this may be a read error. The conserved closing phenylalanine or tryptophan is absent in this CDR3, likely reflecting a read error. The J gene is TRBJ1-1, the V gene TRBV6-2 or TRBV6-3; no clear D. Germline V CDR1 and CDR2: MNHEY, SVGEGT. CDR3 length equals 14 residues. V lost 4 bases to trimming and J lost 0 bases, with 9 bases between them. The CDR3 DNA reads TGTGCCAGCAGTTCAGTGGTCATGAACACTGAAGCTTTCTGT. It translates to CASSSVVMNTEAFC.

As regards this clonotype: A clone one base away is much larger, so this may be a read error. The chain links TRBV29-1 to TRBJ2-1; 8 nucleotides line up with TRBD2. CDR1 SQVTM and CDR2 ANQGSEA come from the germline V gene. The CDR3 is 14 amino acids. CDR3 amino acids: CSVKTSVSYNEQSF. CDR3 bases: TGCAGCGTTAAGACTAGCGTCTCCTACAATGAGCAGTCCTTC.

This clonotype was counted ten times or more. This chain links TRBV27 with TRBJ1-5; tentative D call: TRBD1 (5 bases). V was shortened by 2 bases and J by 2 bases, with 13 bases between the two germline ends. CDR1 is MNHEY, CDR2 SMNVEV, per germline (reference sequence). The CDR3 covers 16 residues. The CDR3 sequence: CASSLDGRVGNQPQHF. The CDR3 nucleotides read TGTGCCAGCAGTTTAGACGGCAGGGTTGGCAATCAGCCCCAGCATTTT.

This rearrangement joins TRBV7-9 to TRBJ1-3; no definite D call. Trimming pared 5 bases from V and 4 bases from J, leaving 15 bases between. The CDR3 sequence is 15 residues long. CDR1 and CDR2 from the germline V gene are SEHNR and FQNEAQ (reference sequence). CDR3 in amino acids: CASSPRGNTGNTIYF. As DNA, the CDR3 is TGTGCCAGCAGCCCTCGTGGGAACACCGGAAACACCATATATTTT.

Concerning this clonotype itself: With a much larger clone just one base away, this may be a read error. CDR3 DNA: TGTGCCAGCAGTGCAGACAGGAGTAAAGAGCAGTTCTTC. Amino acid sequence: CASSADRSKEQFF. This chain uses TRBV2 with TRBJ2-1, with D possibly TRBD1 on 6 matching bases. The CDR3 consists of 13 residues. The V end was cut by 4 bases, the J end by 10 bases, with 14 bases between. Germline V gives CDR1 SNHLY, CDR2 FYNNEI.

This clonotype was seen a handful of times. This chain joins TRBV7-2 and TRBJ2-5; D is unclear. V shed 0 bases and J shed 3 bases, with 5 bases lying between them. The CDR3 length is 13 residues. Germline assignment: CDR1 SGHTA and CDR2 FQGNSA. The CDR3 reads CASSLAPEETQYF. The CDR3 DNA reads as TGTGCCAGCAGCTTAGCCCCTGAAGAGACCCAGTACTTC.

CDR3 in DNA: TGTGCCAGCAGCCCACAGGGGGGTCACTCCTACAATGAGCAGTTCTTC. Amino acid sequence: CASSPQGGHSYNEQFF. This chain uses TRBV7-2 with TRBJ2-1; 8 bases agree with TRBD1. Germline CDR1 SGHTA, CDR2 FQGNSA. This CDR3 has 16 amino acids. The V and J ends lost 5 bases and 0 bases, in that order; junction bases with no gene match: 6.

On this clonotype itself: At one end, the junction sequence differs from germline, possibly due to a read error. This rearrangement joins TRBV29-1 to TRBJ2-7; D possibly matches TRBD1 or TRBD2 (5 bases each). Germline V gives CDR1 SQVTM, CDR2 ANQGSEA. This CDR3 is 12 amino acids long. The DNA for the CDR3 is TGCAGCGCCATACTTGGGGGTTACGAGCTGTACTTC. Protein: CSAILGGYELYF.

The V call is TRBV10-3, the J call TRBJ2-5, with D perhaps TRBD1 (6 bases). CDR3 length: 15 residues. V lost 3 bases, J lost 4 bases, and 15 bases lay in between. CDR1 and CDR2 (germline): ENHRY, SYGVKD. The CDR3 DNA sequence: TGTGCCATCAGTGACAGGGGTAGAGAAAGAGAGACCCAGTACTTC. This gives the protein CAISDRGRERETQYF.

As for this clonotype: A read error may produce the germline difference seen at one junction end. The chain joins TRBV28 to TRBJ1-5; D gene unclear. The CDR3 extends over 15 amino acids. Germline V gives CDR1 MDHEN, CDR2 SYDVKM. The CDR3 is CASSPSLGSNQPPHF. The DNA for the CDR3 is TGTGCCAGCAGTCCTAGCCTGGGAAGCAATCAGCCCCCGCATTTT.

This clonotype was counted a few times. The chain combines TRBV5-1 with TRBJ1-1, with D perhaps matching TRBD1 (6 bases). Between the trimmed V and J ends, which lost 0 bases and 7 bases, there was a span of 13 bases. This CDR3 is built from 14 residues. Germline CDR1 SGHRS, CDR2 YFSETQ. Written as DNA, the CDR3 is TGCGCCAGCAGCTTGGCGTCGGGGGCTGGTGAAGCTTTCTTT. The encoded protein is CASSLASGAGEAFF.

This clonotype showed up just a few times. The chain recombines TRBV21-1 with TRBJ1-4; the table's D gene call, TRBD1, was not cross checked with the DNA. TRBV21-1 counts as a pseudogene. This CDR3 is 15 amino acids long. CDR3 nucleotide sequence: TGTGCCAGCAGCAAATGTCACAGGGAGAATGAAAAACTGTTTTTT. It codes for CASSKCHRENEKLFF.

In this sample, this clonotype turned up a few times. The germline gene is not matched at one end of the junction; a read error may be the cause. The CDR3 is CASSPGGRRGGELSF. CDR3 DNA: TGTGCCAGCAGCCCCGGGGGGCGCAGGGGCGGGGAGCTGTCTTTT. The J gene is TRBJ2-2, the V gene TRBV7-2, with D perhaps TRBD2 (7 bases). CDR1 and CDR2 from the germline V gene are SGHTA and FQGNSA. This CDR3 has 15 residues.

This clonotype occurred a few times. This chain links TRBV5-1 with TRBJ1-1; D possibly corresponds to TRBD1 (5 bases). Between the trimmed V and J ends, which lost 0 bases and 0 bases, there was a span of 9 bases. This CDR3 contains 15 residues. CDR1 and CDR2 from the germline V gene are SGHRS and YFSETQ. CDR3 sequence (DNA): TGCGCCAGCAGCTTGGCAGGGATGCTGAACACTGAAGCTTTCTTT. Translated: CASSLAGMLNTEAFF.

This clonotype was detected a few times. The chain links TRBV7-2 to TRBJ1-1; D gene ambiguous. From germline, CDR1 is SGHTA and CDR2 FQGNSA. Deletions cut 2 bases from V and 5 bases from J, with 12 bases between. CDR3 size: 14 residues. In nucleotides, the CDR3 is TGTGCCAGCAGCTTACACGGAGGGAGGACTGAAGCTTTCTTT. Protein product: CASSLHGGRTEAFF. The full variable domain, completed using reference TRBV7-2 and TRBJ1-1, is GAGVSQSPSNKVTEKGKDVELRCDPISGHTALYWYRQSLGQGLEFLIYFQGNSAPDKSGLPSDRFSAERTGGSVSTLTIQRTQQEDSAVYLCASSLHGGRTEAFFGQGTRLTVV.

This clonotype came up a few times. This chain links TRBV7-8 with TRBJ2-1; D not resolved. Trimming took 0 bases from V and 4 from J, leaving 10 bases between them. From germline, CDR1 is SGHVS and CDR2 FQNEAQ. The CDR3 runs to 15 residues. DNA for the CDR3: TGTGCCAGCAGCTTAGCCCGACTTGTATACAATGAGCAGTTCTTC. It encodes CASSLARLVYNEQFF.

This clonotype turned up a few times. The chain has TRBV6-6 and TRBJ2-5; TRBD2 might be the D (5 bases). In germline, CDR1 is MNHNY, CDR2 SVGAGI (reference sequence). The CDR3 spans 16 residues. The V gene lost 2 bases and the J gene lost 0 bases, with 13 bases spanning the gap. CDR3 nucleotide sequence: TGTGCCAGCAGTTACAGTTCCTCGGGGTACCAAGAGACCCAGTACTTC. Translating it yields CASSYSSSGYQETQYF.

J is TRBJ2-5 and V is TRBV5-4; D gene uncertain. Trimming took 0 bases from V and 3 from J, leaving 12 bases between them. The CDR3 length is 15 residues. Germline assignment: CDR1 SGHNT and CDR2 YYREEE (reference sequence). The CDR3 DNA follows: TGTGCCAGCAGCTTGGGGACGGACCCGAAAGAGACCCAGTACTTC. It specifies CASSLGTDPKETQYF.

By sample share, this clonotype is medium-sized. CDR3 nucleotides: TGTGCCAGCGAGGAATCGCGGGGGGGCTCCCATGGGGAGCTGTTTTTT. Translated, it gives CASEESRGGSHGELFF. This rearrangement joins TRBV12-3 or TRBV12-4 to TRBJ2-2, with 9 bases lining up with TRBD2. This CDR3 is 16 amino acids long. V was pared by 8 bases and J by 8 bases, with 15 bases of the junction left unmatched.

This clonotype was observed a handful of times. The chain uses TRBV12-3 or TRBV12-4 and TRBJ1-1; TRBD1 aligns across 7 bases. Germline trimming cut 8 bases from V and 8 bases from J; bases unmatched to any gene: 5. This CDR3 is built from 11 residues. The CDR3 reads CASGKTGEAFF. The CDR3 DNA reads as TGTGCCAGCGGAAAGACAGGGGAAGCTTTCTTT.

This clonotype was detected only a few times. This sequence joins TRBV5-5 and TRBJ1-5, with 7 nucleotides matching TRBD1. The CDR3 extends over 15 amino acids. Germline-derived CDR1 and CDR2 are SGHKS and YYEKEE (reference sequence). J gave up 5 bases and V 0 bases, and 5 bases lay outside the gene matches. The DNA for the CDR3 is TGTGCCAGCAGCTTGGGGACAGGACAGCATCAGCCCCAGCATTTT. It translates to CASSLGTGQHQPQHF.

This clonotype is classed as medium-sized. CDR3 loop: CASSLASTGTDYGYTF. CDR3 DNA: TGTGCCAGCAGCTTAGCTTCGACAGGGACTGACTATGGCTACACCTTC. The V call is TRBV7-2, the J call TRBJ1-2, with 7 positions matching TRBD1. CDR3 length equals 16 residues. The V gene's germline CDR1 is SGHTA and CDR2 FQGNSA. Unmatched junction bases numbered 7, after V lost 0 bases and J lost 3 bases.

A few counts support this clonotype. V and J are TRBV6-1 and TRBJ2-7; 7 bases match TRBD1. V dropped 3 bases and J dropped 2; count of bases not matched to a gene: 4. The CDR3 sequence is 14 residues long. Germline V gene data show CDR1 as MNHNS and CDR2 as SASEGT. CDR3 loop: CASSDPQGTYEQYF. CDR3 DNA: TGTGCCAGCAGTGACCCACAGGGGACCTACGAGCAGTACTTC.

The chain combines TRBV7-3 with TRBJ1-1; TRBD1 is a possible D gene (5 bases). This CDR3 contains 14 residues. The V and J ends lost 5 bases and 1 base respectively, with 11 bases between them. Germline V gene lookup returns CDR1 SGHTA and CDR2 FQGTGA. The CDR3 sequence is CASSGGTANTEAFF. The CDR3 DNA is TGTGCCAGCAGCGGAGGGACGGCGAACACTGAAGCTTTCTTT.

Comments on this clonotype: The junction differs from germline at one of its ends, possibly a read error. The chain joins TRBV4-2 to TRBJ2-7; 16 bases fit TRBD2. This CDR3 contains 19 residues. Germline V gene lookup returns CDR1 LGHNA and CDR2 YNFKEQ. The CDR3 coding sequence is TGTGACAGCAGCCATGCCCTCGGGACTAGCGGGAGGGCAGGCTACGAGCAGTACTTC. Protein product: CDSSHALGTSGRAGYEQYF.

This clonotype has a handful of counts. V gene TRBV7-2 combines with J gene TRBJ1-5; D may be TRBD1 (5 bases). Germline-derived CDR1 and CDR2 are SGHTA and FQGNSA. The length of the CDR3 is 18 residues. V was shortened by 5 bases and J by 4 bases, with 24 bases between the two germline ends. The CDR3 nucleotides read TGTGCCAGCAGCCCATCCCCCTACCGGGGACCGGCTAATCAGCCCCAGCATTTT. As protein: CASSPSPYRGPANQPQHF.

In DNA, the CDR3 is TGTGCCAGCTGTACAGGGGGCTACGAGCAGTACTTC. This codes for CASCTGGYEQYF. V and J are TRBV28 and TRBJ2-7; TRBD1 matches 8 bases. Per the germline V gene, CDR1 is MDHEN and CDR2 is SYDVKM. The CDR3 has 12 amino acids. Trimming at V came to 8 bases and at J to 3 bases, leaving 3 bases not matched to a gene.

At least ten counts were recorded for this clonotype. The chain couples TRBV5-1 to TRBJ2-1; 11 positions match TRBD2. The ends lost 4 bases at V and 10 bases at J; junction bases unmatched: 4. Germline V lookup: CDR1 SGHRS, CDR2 YFSETQ. This CDR3 is 13 amino acids long. This CDR3 is CASSPRTSGEQFF. For the CDR3, the DNA is TGCGCCAGCAGCCCGCGGACTAGCGGGGAGCAGTTCTTC.